This T cell receptor beta chain was sequenced during a study of shared clonotypes between healthy human individuals. TCRdb's table, derived via immunoSEQ multiplex PCR, lists solely in-frame clones and lacks some. The data show about 2.3 million clones, 85% to 95% seen once. The TCR sequence derives from a man in his late teens or twenties in good health. Some clones in this sample may be carry-over from other donors' samples. Sequenced sample: naive CD4+ T cells from PBMCs. Specified subset: CD45RA+ positively selected.

CDR3 amino acids: CASTASGLYNEQFF. The CDR3 nucleotides read TGTGCCAGCACAGCTAGCGGGCTGTACAATGAGCAGTTCTTC. J is TRBJ2-1 and V is TRBV28; the match to TRBD2 covers 8 bases. Germline V gene data show CDR1 as MDHEN and CDR2 as SYDVKM. The CDR3 is 14 residues long. V lost 7 bases and J lost 4; bases outside the gene matches: 6.